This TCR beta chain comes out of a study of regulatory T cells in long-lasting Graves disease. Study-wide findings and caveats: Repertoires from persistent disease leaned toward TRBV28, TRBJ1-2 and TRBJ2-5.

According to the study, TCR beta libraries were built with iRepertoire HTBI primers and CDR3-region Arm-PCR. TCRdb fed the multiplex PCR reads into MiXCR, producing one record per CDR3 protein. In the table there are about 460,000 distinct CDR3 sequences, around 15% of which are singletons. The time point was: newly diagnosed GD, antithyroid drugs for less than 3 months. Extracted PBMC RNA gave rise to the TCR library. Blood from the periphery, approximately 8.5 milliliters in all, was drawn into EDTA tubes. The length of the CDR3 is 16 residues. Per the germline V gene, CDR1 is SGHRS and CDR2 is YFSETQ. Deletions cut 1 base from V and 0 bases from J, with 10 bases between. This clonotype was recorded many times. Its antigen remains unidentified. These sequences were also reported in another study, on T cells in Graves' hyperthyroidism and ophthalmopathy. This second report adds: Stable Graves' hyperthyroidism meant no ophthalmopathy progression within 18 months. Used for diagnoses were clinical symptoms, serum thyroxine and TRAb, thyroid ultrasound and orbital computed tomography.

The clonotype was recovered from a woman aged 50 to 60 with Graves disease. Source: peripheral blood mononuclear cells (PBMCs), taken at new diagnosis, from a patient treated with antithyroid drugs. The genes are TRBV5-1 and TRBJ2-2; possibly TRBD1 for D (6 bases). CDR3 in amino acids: CASSLRDIANTGELFF. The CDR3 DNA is TGCGCCAGCAGCTTGCGGGACATCGCGAACACCGGGGAGCTGTTTTTT.